This is a list of T cell receptor beta chains from one sample in a study of blood T cell repertoires in COVID-19. Only in-frame clones appear in the TCRdb table, and some are missing; sequencing was by immunoSEQ multiplex PCR. Of approximately 300,000 clones listed, roughly 90% are singletons. Specimen: peripheral blood. Receptor source: a young man with active or convalescent COVID-19. Each CDR3 is given without its conserved first and last residue.

TRBV2	TRBJ2-2	ASSEGAQRDTGELF
TRBV14	TRBJ2-1	ASSQVIRGFNNEQF
TRBV29-1	TRBJ2-2	SGKGTANTGELF
TRBV19	TRBJ1-2	ASSIVRGSDYGYT
TRBV4-1	TRBJ2-1	ASSQETGRGNEQF
TRBV12-3/TRBV12-4	TRBJ2-2	ASSLIAGELF
TRBV3-1/TRBV3-2	TRBJ2-7	ASSQEGQYEQY
TRBV6-1	TRBJ2-3	ASSEYGGLAGDTQY
TRBV11-2	TRBJ2-1	ASSYKHVAGNEQF
TRBV4-1	TRBJ2-1	ASSQTAGATYEQF
TRBV27	TRBJ1-2	ASSLSGTAYGYT
TRBV27	TRBJ1-2	ASSKSGTGGAYGYT
TRBV29-1	TRBJ1-1	SVDEAGGTEAF
TRBV5-4	TRBJ1-1	ASSRRGEPGGTHGNTEAF
TRBV7-7	TRBJ2-7	ASSIGTSGYEQY
TRBV7-9	TRBJ2-3	ASSLRGDYPDTQY